Listed here are 13 T cell receptor beta chains from one sample, sequenced in a study of blood T cell repertoires in COVID-19. Libraries were prepared by immunoSEQ multiplex PCR; TCRdb keeps only in-frame clonotypes and omits some of them. The table shows some 120,000 clones, with 88% occurring only once. What was sequenced was peripheral blood. The receptors originated from a human donor in a cohort sampled during active COVID-19.

The chain carries TRBV7-2 and TRBJ2-1; TRBD2 agrees at 9 bases. Germline CDR1 and CDR2: SGHTA and FQGNSA. J gave up 5 bases and V 2 bases, and 4 bases lay outside the gene matches. The CDR3 length is 15 residues. The CDR3 sequence: CASSLRRLADNEQFF. CDR3 coding DNA: TGTGCCAGCAGCTTAAGACGACTAGCGGACAATGAGCAGTTCTTC.

The V and J genes are TRBV7-2 and TRBJ2-7; the match to TRBD1 covers 7 bases. This CDR3 comprises 15 residues. CDR1 is SGHTA, CDR2 FQGNSA, per germline. V gave up 4 bases and J gave up 6 bases; unmatched junction bases: 12. The CDR3: CASSSLRGGAGEQYF. CDR3 sequence (DNA): TGTGCCAGCAGCTCCCTCAGAGGGGGCGCGGGCGAGCAGTACTTC.

The rearrangement uses TRBV5-4 and TRBJ2-1, with 11 bases that match TRBD2. V gave up 5 bases and J gave up 1 base; unmatched junction bases: 8. The germline V gene encodes CDR1 SGHNT and CDR2 YYREEE (reference sequence). CDR3 length: 17 residues. CDR3 DNA sequence: TGTGCCAGCAGTCGGGGACTAGCGGAATCGTCCTACAATGAGCAGTTCTTC. It codes for CASSRGLAESSYNEQFF.

The chain combines TRBV27 with TRBJ1-1; D possibly corresponds to TRBD1 (5 bases). The CDR3 covers 16 residues. V shed 5 bases and J shed 2 bases, with 18 bases lying between them. CDR1 and CDR2 (germline): MNHEY, SMNVEV (reference sequence). CDR3 coding DNA: TGTGCCAGCAGTCCCGGACCTCGTGGGGCCAACACTGAAGCTTTCTTT. Protein product: CASSPGPRGANTEAFF.

With respect to this clone: The same CDR3 can be traced to other DNA sequences in this sample. The gene calls are TRBV2 and TRBJ1-5; no reliable D call. Germline V gives CDR1 SNHLY, CDR2 FYNNEI. The CDR3 is made up of 13 amino acids. V was pared by 5 bases and J by 0 bases, with 5 bases between. CDR3 sequence reads: CASSTYSNQPQHF. DNA for the CDR3: TGTGCCAGCAGTACATATAGCAATCAGCCCCAGCATTTT. Together with reference TRBV2 and TRBJ1-5, the CDR3 gives the full variable domain: EPEVTQTPSHQVTQMGQEVILRCVPISNHLYFYWYRQILGQKVEFLVSFYNNEISEKSEIFDDQFSVERPDGSNFTLKIRSTKLEDSAMYFCASSTYSNQPQHFGDGTRLSIL.

The chain uses TRBV3-1 (or the pseudogene TRBV3-2) and TRBJ1-1, with D unclear. Trimming removed 5 bases at V and 5 bases at J, with 9 bases between. Germline V lookup: CDR1 LGHDT, CDR2 YNNKEL (reference sequence). The CDR3 length is 12 residues. The CDR3 loop reads CASSAEGTEAFF. DNA of the CDR3: TGTGCCAGCAGCGCTGAGGGTACTGAAGCTTTCTTT.

The chain joins TRBV12-3 or TRBV12-4 to TRBJ2-1, with TRBD2 matching 7 bases. This CDR3 is 13 amino acids long. The trim removed 3 bases at V and 8 bases at J, leaving 4 bases unmatched. The CDR3 region is CASSFGGMDEQFF. In DNA, the CDR3 is TGTGCCAGCAGTTTCGGGGGGATGGATGAGCAGTTCTTC.

The chain recombines TRBV7-8 with TRBJ1-1; weak D call: TRBD1 (6 bases). V was clipped by 4 bases and J by 4 bases, with 16 bases between them. This CDR3 spans 15 amino acids. Germline assignment: CDR1 SGHVS and CDR2 FQNEAQ. The CDR3 loop is CASSYPSGVATEAFF. The CDR3, as DNA: TGTGCCAGCAGCTACCCCTCAGGGGTGGCCACTGAAGCTTTCTTT. The complete variable domain, with remaining parts taken from reference TRBV7-8 and TRBJ1-1, reads GAGVSQSPRYKVAKRGQDVALRCDPISGHVSLFWYQQALGQGPEFLTYFQNEAQLDKSGLPSDRFFAERPEGSVSTLKIQRTQQEDSAVYLCASSYPSGVATEAFFGQGTRLTVV.

The rearrangement joins TRBV12-3 or TRBV12-4 to TRBJ1-1; D possibly corresponds to TRBD1 (5 bases). V was pared by 4 bases and J by 5 bases, with 11 bases between. The CDR3 has 13 residues. The CDR3 bases are TGTGCCAGCAGTTCTTGGGGCGGAACTGAAGCTTTCTTT. Translating it yields CASSSWGGTEAFF.

In regard to this clone: Compared with germline, one end of the junction differs, possibly owing to a read error. The V call is TRBV2, the J call TRBJ1-1; no reliable D call. This CDR3 region has 10 residues. CDR1 and CDR2 (germline): SNHLY, FYNNEI. The chain's CDR3 is CASRIQRARF. The CDR3 bases are TGTGCCAGCAGGATACAGCGGGCCCGCTTT.

The gene calls are TRBV18 and TRBJ2-7, with 8 bases fitting TRBD2. The CDR3 extends over 17 amino acids. Trimming removed 1 base from V and 2 bases from J; junction bases left unmatched: 10. In germline, CDR1 is KGHSH, CDR2 LQKENI. CDR3 protein: CASSPQRLAGNTYEQYF. CDR3 nucleotides: TGTGCCAGCTCACCACAGCGTCTAGCGGGTAATACCTACGAGCAGTACTTC.

The V call is TRBV10-3, the J call TRBJ2-7, with D possibly matching TRBD1 (6 bases). This CDR3 contains 16 residues. V lost 2 bases and J lost 1, with 15 bases in between. In germline, CDR1 is ENHRY, CDR2 SYGVKD. The CDR3: CAISEGGGQGSYEQYF. Here the CDR3 DNA reads TGTGCCATCAGTGAGGGCGGTGGGCAGGGGTCCTACGAGCAGTACTTC.

The chain combines TRBV2 with TRBJ2-1; TRBD2 aligns across 11 bases. This CDR3 spans 19 amino acids. Losses at the gene ends were 7 bases for V and 0 bases for J; bases not matched to a gene: 14. Germline V gives CDR1 SNHLY, CDR2 FYNNEI. The CDR3: CASKRTSGPESSSYNEQFF. The CDR3 DNA reads TGTGCCAGCAAGAGGACTAGCGGGCCGGAGAGCAGCTCCTACAATGAGCAGTTCTTC.